This note documents a single TCR beta chain sequence. Its antigen is not identified. Sequencing was performed with immunoSEQ multiplex PCR; in TCRdb, only in-frame clones are kept and a portion is missing. The sample has roughly 89,000 clones, 80% to 95% seen once. The data originate from a study of graft-versus-host responses after intestinal transplantation. At the level of the study: The recipients all started with anti-thymocyte globulin induction and then took tacrolimus and steroids for approximately 3 years. Findings and caveats of the study: Some GvH clones appeared in ileal mucosa or blood before recipient bone marrow. HvG clone declines early post-transplant were associated with peak circulating GvH levels.

Germline V gives CDR1 MGHRA, CDR2 YSYEKL. With 1 base removed from V and 5 bases from J, the gap between germline ends came to 12 bases. This CDR3 is built from 14 residues. The V gene is TRBV4-1, the J gene TRBJ2-7; D perhaps matches TRBD1 (6 bases). The TCR was taken from a human donor who received an intestinal transplant. The source was unstimulated CD4+ T cells sorted from spleen or lymph node cells, collected before intestinal transplant. The CDR3 nucleotides read TGCGCCAGCAGCCAAGGGTCAGACAGGAACGAGCAGTACTTC. It is translated as CASSQGSDRNEQYF.